This TCR beta chain was recovered during a study of blood T cell repertoires in COVID-19. Per the original data handling: Nucleated cell counts were estimated from reference gene primer amplification. Libraries were prepared by immunoSEQ multiplex PCR; TCRdb keeps only in-frame clonotypes and omits some of them. Clone size and V and J calls were adopted from that table, with D and trimming inferred from the DNA. This sample has fewer than 70,000 clones, with about 82% found just once. With 2 bases clipped from V and 3 bases from J, the junction kept 3 bases outside the gene matches. CDR3 length: 16 residues. Germline V gives CDR1 MNHNS, CDR2 SASEGT.

The sample consisted of peripheral blood. The sequence was collected from a man aged 50-59 years with acute or convalescent COVID-19. The chain joins TRBV6-1 to TRBJ2-2, with 10 positions matching TRBD2. CDR3 nucleotides: TGTGCCAGCAGTGAAACCCTAGCGGGGGACACCGGGGAGCTGTTTTTT. Its protein is CASSETLAGDTGELFF.